This passage covers 32 T cell receptor beta chains from one sample sequenced in a study of vaccination and CD4 T cells after COVID-19. These receptors' targets are unknown. Researchers used the Oncomine TCR Beta short-read assay to sequence DNA from cultured CD4+ T cells. TCRdb recomputed calls from the PCR reads with MiXCR, one row per CDR3 protein. The sample lists some 15,000 distinct CDR3 sequences, about 24% seen once, with roughly a sixth in the top ten. Treatment specified: approximately nine-day PBMC culture with coronavirus spike peptide pools or control peptides (ViraFEST assay). The sequenced sample was CD4+ T cells from blood, cultured in vitro, obtained after SARS-CoV-2 vaccination. The receptor set was obtained from a human donor who had recovered from COVID-19.

The chain combines TRBV15 with TRBJ2-2; D remains ambiguous. V was cut by 0 bases and J by 3 bases, with 5 bases left in between. The germline V gene encodes CDR1 LNHNV and CDR2 YYDKDF (reference sequence). The CDR3 spans 14 residues. The DNA of the CDR3 is TGTGCCACCAGCAGAGAAACATACACCGGGGAGCTGTTTTTT. Amino acids: CATSRETYTGELFF.

This clonotype was seen a single time. The chain has TRBV6-2 or TRBV6-3 and TRBJ2-1; D gene ambiguous. This CDR3 region has 12 residues. Germline CDR1 reads MNHEY; CDR2 reads SVGEGT. V was pared by 3 bases and J by 6 bases, with 6 bases between. In DNA form, the CDR3 reads TGTGCCAGCAGTTATCCGGGCAATGAGCAGTTCTTC. Translated: CASSYPGNEQFF.

This clonotype was counted between two and nine times. This sequence joins TRBV12-3 or TRBV12-4 and TRBJ1-5; D not certain. The V and J ends lost 3 bases and 0 bases respectively, with 12 bases between them. The CDR3 covers 16 residues. CDR3 residues: CASSFDRGYSNQPQHF. In DNA form, the CDR3 reads TGTGCCAGCAGTTTTGATCGGGGTTATAGCAATCAGCCCCAGCATTTT.

This clonotype was seen a handful of times. This sequence joins TRBV15 and TRBJ1-2; weak D call: TRBD1 (5 bases). V was trimmed by 3 bases and J by 7 bases, leaving 18 bases between them. CDR3 length: 15 residues. The germline V gene encodes CDR1 LNHNV and CDR2 YYDKDF (reference sequence). The CDR3 sequence: CATSSPGLLSFGYTF. As DNA, the CDR3 is TGTGCCACCAGCAGTCCGGGACTTCTGAGTTTTGGCTACACCTTC.

This clonotype has more than one count but fewer than ten. The rearrangement joins TRBV11-2 to TRBJ2-2; no reliable D call. The CDR3 is 15 amino acids. Trimming took off 2 bases at V and 0 bases at J, with 7 bases between the two ends. The germline CDR1 and CDR2 sequences are SGHAT and FQNNGV. The CDR3 DNA sequence: TGTGCCAGCAGCTTAAGCAGGTCGAACACCGGGGAGCTGTTTTTT. It encodes CASSLSRSNTGELFF.

The chain has TRBV25-1 and TRBJ2-1; the D is unclear. The CDR3 sequence is 15 residues long. In germline, CDR1 is MGHDK, CDR2 SYGVNS. V was trimmed by 2 bases and J by 8 bases, leaving 16 bases between them. Here the CDR3 reads CASSEVEGRLYEQFF. The CDR3 DNA is TGTGCCAGCAGTGAAGTTGAAGGGCGGTTATATGAGCAGTTCTTC.

The chain uses TRBV27 and TRBJ2-6; D might be TRBD2 (5 bases). Germline V CDR1 and CDR2: MNHEY, SMNVEV (reference sequence). The CDR3 is made up of 19 amino acids. Between the trimmed V and J ends, which lost 2 bases and 0 bases, there was a span of 17 bases. CDR3 sequence: CASSLKGLREPSGANVLTF. The CDR3 DNA is TGTGCCAGCAGTTTAAAGGGTCTAAGGGAGCCCTCTGGGGCCAACGTCCTGACTTTC.

The genes are TRBV7-2 and TRBJ2-2; D is uncertain. V dropped 6 bases and J dropped 5 bases, with 13 bases sitting between them. The CDR3 consists of 14 residues. The germline V gene has CDR1 SGHTA and CDR2 FQGNSA. The DNA of the CDR3 is TGTGCCAGCAGTCTAACGTGGCAGACCGGGGAGCTGTTTTTT. Amino acids: CASSLTWQTGELFF.

The chain recombines TRBV19 with TRBJ1-2; tentatively, D is TRBD1 (5 bases). Trimming removed 5 bases at V and 2 bases at J, with 9 bases between. This CDR3 is 13 amino acids long. Per germline, CDR1 LNHDA and CDR2 SQIVND (reference sequence). The CDR3 spells CASSGQQNYGYTF. In DNA, the CDR3 is TGTGCCAGTAGTGGACAACAGAACTATGGCTACACCTTC.

J is TRBJ1-6 and V is TRBV12-3 or TRBV12-4; no clear D. The CDR3 runs 14 residues. V lost 3 bases and J 7 bases, leaving 10 bases between the germline ends. The CDR3 nucleotides read TGTGCCAGCAGTTTTGGGGTCCCAAATTCACCCCTCCACTTT. This translates into CASSFGVPNSPLHF.

The chain recombines TRBV19 with TRBJ1-1; D is unresolved. V lost 6 bases and J lost 0, with 11 bases in between. Looked up from germline, CDR1 is LNHDA and CDR2 is SQIVND (reference sequence). The CDR3 covers 14 residues. The CDR3 DNA follows: TGTGCCAGTAGGATTGGACGGTTGAACACTGAAGCTTTCTTT. Protein sequence: CASRIGRLNTEAFF.

This clonotype has just a few counts. The rearrangement uses TRBV7-2 and TRBJ1-1; 7 bases fit TRBD1. The CDR3 extends over 13 amino acids. With 5 bases clipped from V and 5 bases from J, the junction kept 5 bases outside the gene matches. Germline CDR1 is SGHTA and CDR2 is FQGNSA. Here the CDR3 reads CASSQRGLTEAFF. DNA of the CDR3: TGTGCCAGCAGCCAGAGGGGGCTGACTGAAGCTTTCTTT.

This chain uses TRBV20-1 with TRBJ2-7; D might be TRBD2 (5 bases). CDR3 size: 15 residues. V lost 4 bases, J lost 0 bases, and 16 bases lay in between. CDR1 and CDR2 from the germline V gene are DFQATT and SNEGSKA (reference sequence). Written as DNA, the CDR3 is TGCAGTGCTACCCTGGGCGGGTTTAGCTCCTACGAGCAGTACTTC. This sequence encodes CSATLGGFSSYEQYF.

This clonotype has just a few counts. The CDR3 DNA follows: TGTGCCAGCAGCTCCGGGACAGCAACTAACTATGGCTACACCTTC. Translation: CASSSGTATNYGYTF. This chain joins TRBV7-2 and TRBJ1-2, with 7 bases fitting TRBD1. After removal of 4 bases from V and 0 bases from J, the junction contained 5 bases not matched to a gene. The CDR3 has 15 residues. In germline, CDR1 is SGHTA, CDR2 FQGNSA.

The V and J genes are TRBV12-3 or TRBV12-4 and TRBJ2-7, with D hard to call. V gave up 3 bases and J gave up 1 base, with 13 bases separating them. There are 15 residues in the CDR3. The CDR3 protein is CASSFGVSPSYEQYF. CDR3 DNA: TGTGCCAGCAGTTTCGGCGTTTCACCATCCTACGAGCAGTACTTC.

Sample share makes this clonotype medium-sized. V gene TRBV7-3 combines with J gene TRBJ2-1; TRBD1 aligns across 9 bases. Germline lookup yields CDR1 SGHTA and CDR2 FQGTGA. V lost 3 bases and J lost 5; bases outside the gene matches: 2. CDR3 size: 14 residues. CDR3 amino acids: CASSLGQGHNEQFF. The CDR3 coding sequence is TGTGCCAGCAGCTTGGGACAGGGTCACAATGAGCAGTTCTTC.

This chain connects TRBV28 to TRBJ2-7; tentatively, D is TRBD1 or TRBD2 (5 bases each). Germline CDR1 MDHEN, CDR2 SYDVKM. There are 14 residues in the CDR3. Trimming took off 8 bases at V and 0 bases at J, with 14 bases between the two ends. This CDR3 reads CASWTGTHSYEQYF. The CDR3 DNA follows: TGTGCCAGCTGGACCGGGACCCACTCCTACGAGCAGTACTTC. Drawing the rest from reference TRBV28 and TRBJ2-7, the complete variable domain is DVKVTQSSRYLVKRTGEKVFLECVQDMDHENMFWYRQDPGLGLRLIYFSYDVKMKEKGDIPEGYSVSREKKERFSLILESASTNQTSMYLCASWTGTHSYEQYFGPGTRLTVT.

The chain combines TRBV5-4 with TRBJ2-5; TRBD2 might be the D (6 bases). The CDR3 totals 16 residues. CDR1 and CDR2 (germline): SGHNT, YYREEE (reference sequence). Deletions cut 2 bases from V and 0 bases from J, with 14 bases between. CDR3 protein: CASSLGTGRYQETQYF. The CDR3 region has the DNA TGTGCCAGCAGCTTAGGAACGGGGAGGTACCAAGAGACCCAGTACTTC. Together with reference TRBV5-4 and TRBJ2-5, the CDR3 gives the full variable domain: ETGVTQSPTHLIKTRGQQVTLRCSSQSGHNTVSWYQQALGQGPQFIFQYYREEENGRGNFPPRFSGLQFPNYSSELNVNALELDDSALYLCASSLGTGRYQETQYFGPGTRLLVL.

This clonotype has a handful of counts. The chain combines TRBV7-2 with TRBJ2-1, with unresolved D. This CDR3 has 15 residues. Trimming shortened V by 5 bases and J by 0 bases, and 11 bases separated the two germline ends. CDR1 SGHTA and CDR2 FQGNSA come from the germline V gene. CDR3 residues: CASSITVTSYNEQFF. CDR3 nucleotide sequence: TGTGCCAGCAGCATAACAGTAACCTCCTACAATGAGCAGTTCTTC.

This clonotype turned up a few times. The chain links TRBV6-2 or TRBV6-3 to TRBJ2-5, with 11 bases aligning to TRBD2. The germline V gene encodes CDR1 MNHEY and CDR2 SVGEGT. This CDR3 region has 15 residues. Trimming cost V 8 bases and J 4 bases; bases outside gene matches: 9. The CDR3 coding sequence is TGTGCCAGCGCCAACCCCGGGACTAGCGGAGAGACCCAGTACTTC. It specifies CASANPGTSGETQYF.

This chain connects TRBV18 to TRBJ1-1; 12 nucleotides agree with TRBD1. With 2 bases clipped from V and 0 bases from J, the junction kept 1 base outside the gene matches. The CDR3 is 16 residues long. Germline CDR1 reads KGHSH; CDR2 reads LQKENI. The CDR3 loop reads CASSPGDRGLNTEAFF. The CDR3 DNA follows: TGTGCCAGCTCACCAGGGGACAGGGGGCTGAACACTGAAGCTTTCTTT.

The rearrangement joins TRBV20-1 to TRBJ2-6, with a possible D match to TRBD1 (5 bases). CDR3 length equals 16 residues. Germline V gene sequence: CDR1 DFQATT, CDR2 SNEGSKA (reference sequence). Between the trimmed V and J ends, which lost 4 bases and 0 bases, there was a span of 13 bases. The CDR3 protein is CSAINRSSSGANVLTF. DNA of the CDR3: TGCAGTGCTATTAACAGGTCCAGCTCTGGGGCCAACGTCCTGACTTTC.

This chain links TRBV4-1 with TRBJ2-3, with 7 bases fitting TRBD2. Germline V lookup: CDR1 MGHRA, CDR2 YSYEKL. The CDR3 covers 15 residues. The J segment lost 5 bases and the V segment lost 7 bases, leaving 12 bases of the junction unmatched. Here the CDR3 reads CASMLEGLRGDTQYF. The DNA for the CDR3 is TGCGCCAGCATGTTAGAGGGACTAAGGGGAGATACGCAGTATTTT.

This clonotype was recorded a few times. The chain links TRBV29-1 to TRBJ2-7; TRBD1 or TRBD2 may be the D gene (5 bases each). Germline CDR1 reads SQVTM; CDR2 reads ANQGSEA. CDR3 length: 12 amino acids. V dropped 7 bases and J dropped 2 bases, with 12 bases sitting between them. The CDR3 DNA reads as TGCAGCGCTTCCGGGACGACCTACGAGCAGTACTTC. Protein product: CSASGTTYEQYF.

This chain links TRBV20-1 with TRBJ1-3, with no clear D. CDR1 and CDR2 (germline): DFQATT, SNEGSKA (reference sequence). The CDR3 has 15 amino acids. V gave up 3 bases and J gave up 0 bases, with 12 bases separating them. CDR3 nucleotides: TGCAGTGCTAGTTCCAAAATGAGCTCTGGAAACACCATATATTTT. It translates to CSASSKMSSGNTIYF.

This clonotype rates as medium-sized. The chain combines TRBV6-1 with TRBJ2-7; 8 bases fit TRBD2. The junction had 2 bases not matched to a gene; V was cut back by 6 bases and J by 1 base. CDR1 MNHNS and CDR2 SASEGT come from the germline V gene. The CDR3 contains 13 residues. CDR3 nucleotide sequence: TGTGCCAGCAGGCAGCGGGAGTCCTACGAGCAGTACTTC. Its protein product is CASRQRESYEQYF.

About this clonotype: Sequence at one end of the junction differs from germline and may be a read error. The chain couples TRBV7-2 to TRBJ2-7; 9 bases align to TRBD1. The CDR3 is made up of 13 amino acids. Germline V CDR1 and CDR2: SGHTA, FQGNSA. In nucleotides, the CDR3 is TGTGCCAGCAGCTCAACCGTCGGACAGGGGATGTCCTTC. Protein product: CASSSTVGQGMSF. Combining the CDR3 with reference TRBV7-2 and TRBJ2-7 gives the whole variable domain GAGVSQSPSNKVTEKGKDVELRCDPISGHTALYWYRQSLGQGLEFLIYFQGNSAPDKSGLPSDRFSAERTGGSVSTLTIQRTQQEDSAVYLCASSSTVGQGMSFGPGTRLTVT.

V is TRBV23-1 and J is TRBJ2-7, with TRBD1 identical over 7 bases. TRBV23-1 is an ORF, and what it does is uncertain. This CDR3 contains 15 residues. After removal of 0 bases from V and 4 bases from J, the junction contained 6 bases not matched to a gene. CDR3 DNA: TGCGCCAGCAGTCAATCAGACAGGGTAGGATACGAGCAGTACTTC. Protein product: CASSQSDRVGYEQYF.

This clonotype was picked up a small number of times. V gene TRBV7-9 combines with J gene TRBJ2-7; TRBD1 matches at 7 bases. The length of the CDR3 is 14 residues. The V and J ends lost 4 bases and 1 base, in that order; junction bases with no gene match: 4. Germline CDR1 is SEHNR and CDR2 is FQNEAQ (reference sequence). The CDR3 here is CASSWGQPSYEQYF. CDR3 in DNA: TGTGCCAGCAGCTGGGGACAGCCATCCTACGAGCAGTACTTC. The variable domain in full, with the rest retrieved from reference TRBV7-9 and TRBJ2-7, is DTGVSQNPRHKITKRGQNVTFRCDPISEHNRLYWYRQTLGQGPEFLTYFQNEAQLEKSRLLSDRFSAERPKGSFSTLEIQRTEQGDSAMYLCASSWGQPSYEQYFGPGTRLTVT.

As regards this clonotype: As the CDR3 is not closed by the conserved phenylalanine or tryptophan, this likely results from a read error. The CDR3 is CSASGLPLEQYS. The CDR3 region has the DNA TGCAGTGCCTCGGGACTGCCTCTCGAGCAGTACTCC. The chain couples TRBV20-1 to TRBJ2-7, with a possible D match to TRBD2 (6 bases). Trimming removed 6 bases at V and 6 bases at J, with 15 bases between. Germline V lookup: CDR1 DFQATT, CDR2 SNEGSKA (reference sequence). The CDR3 length is 12 residues.

The V call is TRBV7-2, the J call TRBJ1-6; the D gene is possibly TRBD1 (6 bases). Germline assignment: CDR1 SGHTA and CDR2 FQGNSA. The CDR3 runs to 14 residues. With 3 bases removed from V and 7 bases from J, the gap between germline ends came to 10 bases. The CDR3 nucleotides are TGTGCCAGCAGCTTCGGGACACCCAATTCACCCCTCCACTTT. Translated: CASSFGTPNSPLHF.

In this sample, this clonotype turned up once. This sequence joins TRBV4-1 and TRBJ2-7, with a weak D call TRBD2 (5 bases). The CDR3 spans 17 residues. V shed 0 bases and J shed 4 bases, with 19 bases lying between them. Germline V gives CDR1 MGHRA, CDR2 YSYEKL. The CDR3 sequence is CASSQDDDGLGMYEQYF. CDR3 in DNA: TGCGCCAGCAGCCAAGATGACGACGGTCTCGGGATGTACGAGCAGTACTTC.